Each of the 20 T cell receptor beta chains below was sequenced from the same sample in a study of cytomegalovirus exposure and HLA in healthy donors. 13 Jbeta primers and 60 Vbeta primers were used for the PCR. Data came from immunoSEQ multiplex PCR; TCRdb stores just in-frame clones and leaves some out. The sample totals some 75,000 clones; its top ten clones hold over 4.5%. Sequencing was performed on PBMCs. The receptors stem from a man aged 35-49 years in good health and CMV-seronegative.

This chain connects TRBV6-6 to TRBJ2-1, with 9 bases that match TRBD2. There are 13 residues in the CDR3. Per the germline V gene, CDR1 is MNHNY and CDR2 is SVGAGI (reference sequence). The junction had 4 bases not matched to a gene; V was cut back by 6 bases and J by 7 bases. This chain's CDR3 is CASSYTSGNEQFF. DNA of the CDR3: TGTGCCAGCAGCTACACTAGCGGGAATGAGCAGTTCTTC.

The gene calls are TRBV30 and TRBJ1-2; possible D gene TRBD1, 6 bases. The germline V gene has CDR1 GTSNPN and CDR2 SVGIG (reference sequence). Trimming took 0 bases from V and 4 from J, leaving 12 bases between them. The CDR3 has 14 amino acids. The CDR3 region is CAWSVTGLAYGYTF. The CDR3 bases are TGTGCCTGGAGTGTTACAGGGTTGGCCTATGGCTACACCTTC.

The genes are TRBV4-1 and TRBJ2-1; 9 bases map to TRBD2. Germline V gene sequence: CDR1 MGHRA, CDR2 YSYEKL. The length of the CDR3 is 16 residues. J was trimmed by 1 base and V by 4 bases; bases with no gene match: 5. For the CDR3, the DNA is TGCGCCAGCAGCCCAGCAAGCGGGAGGTCCTACAATGAGCAGTTCTTC. Translating gives CASSPASGRSYNEQFF.

This chain uses TRBV4-2 with TRBJ1-5; 8 nucleotides line up with TRBD1. Per the germline V gene, CDR1 is LGHNA and CDR2 is YNFKEQ. CDR3 length: 14 residues. Trimming took 1 base from V and 7 from J; bases not matched to a gene: 3. The CDR3 is CASSQGPGGQPQHF. The CDR3 coding sequence is TGTGCCAGCAGCCAAGGCCCAGGGGGCCAGCCCCAGCATTTT.

This sequence joins TRBV28 and TRBJ2-6; possible D gene TRBD1, 5 bases. Trimming removed 7 bases at V and 1 base at J, with 5 bases between. CDR3 size: 13 residues. Germline V gene data show CDR1 as MDHEN and CDR2 as SYDVKM. CDR3 sequence: CASTGSGANVLTF. The DNA of the CDR3 is TGTGCCAGCACAGGGTCTGGGGCCAACGTCCTGACTTTC. Full variable domain (rest looked up from reference TRBV28 and TRBJ2-6): DVKVTQSSRYLVKRTGEKVFLECVQDMDHENMFWYRQDPGLGLRLIYFSYDVKMKEKGDIPEGYSVSREKKERFSLILESASTNQTSMYLCASTGSGANVLTFGAGSRLTVL.

The chain has TRBV5-4 and TRBJ2-7; possibly TRBD1 for D (6 bases). Germline lookup yields CDR1 SGHNT and CDR2 YYREEE (reference sequence). Between the trimmed V and J ends, which lost 5 bases and 5 bases, there was a span of 17 bases. There are 14 residues in the CDR3. CDR3 loop: CASSSLIQGDEQYF. DNA of the CDR3: TGTGCCAGCAGTTCCCTTATACAGGGCGACGAGCAGTACTTC.

V usage is TRBV10-3 and J usage is TRBJ2-1, with D possibly TRBD2 on 6 matching bases. Between the trimmed V and J ends, which lost 3 bases and 5 bases, there was a span of 11 bases. The CDR3 is 14 amino acids. Germline CDR1 is ENHRY and CDR2 is SYGVKD. For the CDR3, the DNA is TGTGCCATCAGTGAAAGGGGACTGGACAATGAGCAGTTCTTC. It encodes CAISERGLDNEQFF.

The chain combines TRBV2 with TRBJ2-5; the D gene is possibly TRBD2 (6 bases). The CDR3 has 12 amino acids. Germline CDR1 and CDR2: SNHLY and FYNNEI. Trimming pared 4 bases from V and 5 bases from J, leaving 8 bases between. CDR3 sequence reads: CASSGRGETQYF. Here the CDR3 DNA reads TGTGCCAGCAGTGGACGGGGGGAGACCCAGTACTTC.

The V call is TRBV28, the J call TRBJ2-1, with TRBD2 as a possible D gene (8 bases). This CDR3 is 15 amino acids long. Trimming shortened V by 6 bases and J by 8 bases, and 20 bases separated the two germline ends. Per the germline V gene, CDR1 is MDHEN and CDR2 is SYDVKM. CDR3 loop: CASRLAGQTRDEQFF. CDR3 nucleotides: TGTGCCAGCAGATTAGCGGGACAGACTAGGGATGAGCAGTTCTTC.

This chain links TRBV29-1 with TRBJ1-4, with 8 bases that match TRBD1. Germline trimming cut 6 bases from V and 8 bases from J; bases unmatched to any gene: 8. The CDR3 has 13 residues. The V gene's germline CDR1 is SQVTM and CDR2 ANQGSEA. Here the CDR3 DNA reads TGCAGCGTGAATCAGGGGGCCGAGGAAAAACTGTTTTTT. Amino acid sequence: CSVNQGAEEKLFF.

The V call is TRBV21-1, the J call TRBJ2-5; the table calls TRBD2, which could not be checked here. TRBV21-1 is classified as a pseudogene. CDR3 length: 12 residues. CDR3 region: CASSKLLETQYF. The CDR3 region has the DNA TGTGCCAGCAGCAAATTACTAGAGACCCAGTACTTC.

J is TRBJ2-5 and V is TRBV5-1; TRBD1 matches at 10 bases. The CDR3 contains 15 residues. The germline gives CDR1 SGHRS, CDR2 YFSETQ. Trimming took 1 base from V and 4 from J; bases not matched to a gene: 4. The CDR3: CASSLRDRGVETQYF. DNA for the CDR3: TGCGCCAGCAGCTTGCGGGACAGGGGTGTAGAGACCCAGTACTTC.

This rearrangement joins TRBV11-2 to TRBJ2-3; the D is unclear. V was pared by 2 bases and J by 9 bases, with 6 bases between. CDR3 length: 11 amino acids. Germline V gives CDR1 SGHAT, CDR2 FQNNGV. CDR3 sequence: CASSLRRTQYF. CDR3 DNA: TGTGCCAGCAGCTTACGGCGGACGCAGTATTTT.

The genes are TRBV27 and TRBJ1-1, with D maybe TRBD1 (6 bases). Deletions cut 5 bases from V and 0 bases from J, with 16 bases between. Per the germline V gene, CDR1 is MNHEY and CDR2 is SMNVEV (reference sequence). The CDR3 has 16 amino acids. The CDR3 reads CASSPDRTAMNTEAFF. The DNA for the CDR3 is TGTGCCAGCAGTCCCGACAGGACAGCCATGAACACTGAAGCTTTCTTT.

The chain uses TRBV27 and TRBJ2-5, with D tentatively TRBD2 (6 bases). The germline CDR1 and CDR2 sequences are MNHEY and SMNVEV (reference sequence). The CDR3 has 14 amino acids. Deletions cut 3 bases from V and 4 bases from J, with 12 bases between. The CDR3 loop is CASSFAGTGETQYF. The CDR3 DNA reads TGTGCCAGCAGTTTTGCCGGGACTGGAGAGACCCAGTACTTC.

The genes are TRBV6-5 and TRBJ2-2, with a possible D match to TRBD2 (6 bases). In germline, CDR1 is MNHEY, CDR2 SVGAGI. V was trimmed by 0 bases and J by 1 base, leaving 6 bases between them. The CDR3 covers 15 residues. The CDR3 DNA is TGTGCCAGCAGTTACTCGGGGGGGAACACCGGGGAGCTGTTTTTT. It translates to CASSYSGGNTGELFF.

Details on this clone: Its ends do not fully match the called genes, so a read error is possible. The sample carries other DNA sequences with the same CDR3. The rearrangement links TRBV6-4 to TRBJ2-2; D may be TRBD1 (6 bases). CDR1 is MRHNA, CDR2 SNTAGT, per germline. The CDR3 runs to 15 residues. The CDR3 DNA follows: TGTGCCAGCAGTGCCAACGCAGGGGAAACCGGGGAGCTGTTCTTT. The encoded protein is CASSANAGETGELFF.

The chain uses TRBV28 and TRBJ1-3; D remains ambiguous. The germline CDR1 and CDR2 sequences are MDHEN and SYDVKM. The CDR3 runs to 15 residues. Trimming removed 4 bases from V and 4 bases from J, with 14 bases in between. The CDR3 loop reads CASSSPRVGGNTIYF. For the CDR3, the DNA is TGTGCCAGCAGTTCCCCCCGGGTTGGGGGAAACACCATATATTTT.

This rearrangement joins TRBV30 to TRBJ1-6; maybe TRBD1 (6 bases). Germline assignment: CDR1 GTSNPN and CDR2 SVGIG (reference sequence). CDR3 length: 16 amino acids. V was cut by 0 bases and J by 9 bases, with 18 bases left in between. The CDR3 region has the DNA TGTGCCTGGAGTGTCACAGGGTCCTGGAGTAGTTCACCCCTCCACTTT. Residues: CAWSVTGSWSSSPLHF.

This chain uses TRBV5-4 with TRBJ1-2; possible D gene TRBD1, 6 bases. There are 15 residues in the CDR3. The ends were cut back, 0 bases at V and 4 bases at J, with 13 bases in the middle. Germline V gives CDR1 SGHNT, CDR2 YYREEE (reference sequence). The CDR3 protein is CASSLALGQGYGYTF. For the CDR3, the DNA is TGTGCCAGCAGCTTGGCCTTGGGACAAGGCTATGGCTACACCTTC.